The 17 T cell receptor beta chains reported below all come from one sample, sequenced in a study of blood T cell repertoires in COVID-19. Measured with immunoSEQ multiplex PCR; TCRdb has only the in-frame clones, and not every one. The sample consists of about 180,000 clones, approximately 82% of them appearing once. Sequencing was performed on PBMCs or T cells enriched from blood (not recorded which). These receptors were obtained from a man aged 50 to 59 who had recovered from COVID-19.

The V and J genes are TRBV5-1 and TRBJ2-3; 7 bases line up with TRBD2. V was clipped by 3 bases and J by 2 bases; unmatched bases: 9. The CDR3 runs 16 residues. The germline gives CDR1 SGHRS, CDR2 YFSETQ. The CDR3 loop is CASSSGRVRDTDTQYF. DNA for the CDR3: TGCGCCAGCAGCTCGGGGAGGGTCAGAGACACAGATACGCAGTATTTT. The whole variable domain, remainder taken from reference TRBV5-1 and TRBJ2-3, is KAGVTQTPRYLIKTRGQQVTLSCSPISGHRSVSWYQQTPGQGLQFLFEYFSETQRNKGNFPGRFSGRQFSNSRSEMNVSTLELGDSALYLCASSSGRVRDTDTQYFGPGTRLTVL.

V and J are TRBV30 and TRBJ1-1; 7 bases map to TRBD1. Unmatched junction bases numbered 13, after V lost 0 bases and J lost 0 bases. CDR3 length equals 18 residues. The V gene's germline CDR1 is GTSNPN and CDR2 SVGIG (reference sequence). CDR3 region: CAWSVSIGGQPMNTEAFF. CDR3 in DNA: TGTGCCTGGAGTGTATCAATAGGGGGCCAACCTATGAACACTGAAGCTTTCTTT.

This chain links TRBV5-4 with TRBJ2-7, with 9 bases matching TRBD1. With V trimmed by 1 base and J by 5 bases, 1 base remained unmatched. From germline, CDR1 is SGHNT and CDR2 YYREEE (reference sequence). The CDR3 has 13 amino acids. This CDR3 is CASSLTGGDEQYF. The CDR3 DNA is TGTGCCAGCAGCTTGACAGGGGGCGACGAGCAGTACTTC.

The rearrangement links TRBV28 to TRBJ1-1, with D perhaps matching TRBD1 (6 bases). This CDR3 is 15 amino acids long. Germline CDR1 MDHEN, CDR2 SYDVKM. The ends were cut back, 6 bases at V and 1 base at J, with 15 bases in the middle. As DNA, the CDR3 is TGTGCCAGCAGAAATTCAGGGGTCGCGAACACTGAAGCTTTCTTT. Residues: CASRNSGVANTEAFF.

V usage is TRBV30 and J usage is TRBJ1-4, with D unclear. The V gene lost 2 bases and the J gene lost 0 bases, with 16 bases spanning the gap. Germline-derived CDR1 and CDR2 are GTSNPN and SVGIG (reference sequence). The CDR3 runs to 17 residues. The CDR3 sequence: CAWSTGIRRATNEKLFF. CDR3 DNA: TGTGCCTGGAGTACCGGGATCAGAAGGGCAACTAATGAAAAACTGTTTTTT.

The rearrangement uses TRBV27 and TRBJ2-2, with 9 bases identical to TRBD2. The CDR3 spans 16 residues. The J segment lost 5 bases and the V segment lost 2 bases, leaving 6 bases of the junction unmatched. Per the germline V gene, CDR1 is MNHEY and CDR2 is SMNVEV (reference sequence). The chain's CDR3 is CASSLTAGGETGELFF. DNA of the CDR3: TGTGCCAGCAGTTTAACAGCGGGGGGCGAAACCGGGGAGCTGTTTTTT.

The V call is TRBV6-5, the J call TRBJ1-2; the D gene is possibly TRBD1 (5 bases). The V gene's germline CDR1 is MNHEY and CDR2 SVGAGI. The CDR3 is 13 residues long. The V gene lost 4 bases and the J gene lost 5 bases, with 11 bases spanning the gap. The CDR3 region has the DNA TGTGCCAGCAGTTCCCTCCAGGGTTATGGCTACACCTTC. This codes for CASSSLQGYGYTF.

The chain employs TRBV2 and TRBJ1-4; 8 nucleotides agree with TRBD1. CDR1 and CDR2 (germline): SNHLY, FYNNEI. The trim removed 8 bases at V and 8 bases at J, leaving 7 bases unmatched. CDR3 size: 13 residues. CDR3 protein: CASQTGTGEKLFF. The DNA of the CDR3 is TGTGCCAGCCAAACCGGGACAGGCGAAAAACTGTTTTTT.

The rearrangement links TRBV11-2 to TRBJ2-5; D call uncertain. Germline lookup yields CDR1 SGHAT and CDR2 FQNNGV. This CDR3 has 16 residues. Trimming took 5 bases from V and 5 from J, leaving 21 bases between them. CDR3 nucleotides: TGTGCCAGCAGCATACTTCTAACCTCTCGCGCGGAGACCCAGTACTTC. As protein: CASSILLTSRAETQYF.

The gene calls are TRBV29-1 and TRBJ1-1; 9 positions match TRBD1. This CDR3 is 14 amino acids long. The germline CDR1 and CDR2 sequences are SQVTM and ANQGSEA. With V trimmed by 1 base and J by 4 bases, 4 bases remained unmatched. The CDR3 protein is CSVEGGQGGTEAFF. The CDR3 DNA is TGCAGCGTTGAAGGGGGACAGGGAGGCACTGAAGCTTTCTTT.

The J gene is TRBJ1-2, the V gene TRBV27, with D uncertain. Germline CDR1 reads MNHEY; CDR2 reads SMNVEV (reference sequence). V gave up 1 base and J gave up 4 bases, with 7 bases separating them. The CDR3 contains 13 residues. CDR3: CASSLLGSYGYTF. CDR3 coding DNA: TGTGCCAGCAGTTTATTGGGCAGCTATGGCTACACCTTC.

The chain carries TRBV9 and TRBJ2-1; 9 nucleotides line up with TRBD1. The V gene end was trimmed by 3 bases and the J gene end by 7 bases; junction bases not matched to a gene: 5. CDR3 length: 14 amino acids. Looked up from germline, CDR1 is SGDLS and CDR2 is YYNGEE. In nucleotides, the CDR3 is TGTGCCAGCAGCGCGGGACAGGGCAAGAATGAGCAGTTCTTC. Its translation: CASSAGQGKNEQFF.

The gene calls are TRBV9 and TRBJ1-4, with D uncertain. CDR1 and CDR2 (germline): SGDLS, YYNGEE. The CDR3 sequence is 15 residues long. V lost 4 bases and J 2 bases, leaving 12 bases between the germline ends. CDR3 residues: CASSPRLNTNEKLFF. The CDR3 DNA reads TGTGCCAGCAGCCCCCGGTTGAATACTAATGAAAAACTGTTTTTT.

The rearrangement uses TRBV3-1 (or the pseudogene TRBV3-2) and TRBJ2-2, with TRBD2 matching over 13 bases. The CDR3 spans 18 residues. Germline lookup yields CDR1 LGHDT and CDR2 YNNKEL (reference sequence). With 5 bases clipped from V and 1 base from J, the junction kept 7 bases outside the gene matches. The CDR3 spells CASSNPGTSGVNTGELFF. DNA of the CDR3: TGTGCCAGCAGCAATCCCGGGACTAGCGGGGTGAACACCGGGGAGCTGTTTTTT.

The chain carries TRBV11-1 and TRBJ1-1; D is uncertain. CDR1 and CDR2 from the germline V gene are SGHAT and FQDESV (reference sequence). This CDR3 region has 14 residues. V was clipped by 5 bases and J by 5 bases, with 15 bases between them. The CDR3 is CASSRGGRRTEAFF. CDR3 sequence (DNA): TGTGCCAGCAGCCGGGGTGGGCGGAGAACTGAAGCTTTCTTT.

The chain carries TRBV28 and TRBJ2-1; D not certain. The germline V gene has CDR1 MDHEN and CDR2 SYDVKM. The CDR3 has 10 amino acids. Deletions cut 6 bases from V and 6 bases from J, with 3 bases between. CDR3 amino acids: CASSSNEQFF. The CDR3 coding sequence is TGTGCCAGCAGCTCCAATGAGCAGTTCTTC.

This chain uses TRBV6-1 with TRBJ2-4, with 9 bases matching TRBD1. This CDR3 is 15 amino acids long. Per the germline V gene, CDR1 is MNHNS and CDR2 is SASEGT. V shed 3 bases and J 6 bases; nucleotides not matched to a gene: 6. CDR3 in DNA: TGTGCCAGCAGTGAGGCGGGGACAGGGATAAACATTCAGTACTTC. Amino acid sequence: CASSEAGTGINIQYF.